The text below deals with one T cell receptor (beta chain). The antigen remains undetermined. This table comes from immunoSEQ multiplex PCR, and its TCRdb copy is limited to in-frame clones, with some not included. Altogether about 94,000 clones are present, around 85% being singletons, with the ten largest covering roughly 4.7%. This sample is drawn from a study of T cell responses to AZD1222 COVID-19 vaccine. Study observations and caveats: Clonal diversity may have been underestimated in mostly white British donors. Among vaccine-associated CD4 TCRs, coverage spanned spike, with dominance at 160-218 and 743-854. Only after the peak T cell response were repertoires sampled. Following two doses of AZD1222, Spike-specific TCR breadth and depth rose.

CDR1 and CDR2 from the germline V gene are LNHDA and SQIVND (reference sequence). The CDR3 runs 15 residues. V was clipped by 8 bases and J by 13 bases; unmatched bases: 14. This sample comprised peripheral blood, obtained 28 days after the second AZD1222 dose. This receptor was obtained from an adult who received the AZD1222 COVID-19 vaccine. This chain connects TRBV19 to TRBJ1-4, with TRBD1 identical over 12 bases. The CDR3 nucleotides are TGTGCCAGTTCACCTCGGGGACAGGGGGCGAAGAGACTGTTTTTT. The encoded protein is CASSPRGQGAKRLFF.